Listed here are 26 T cell receptor beta chains from one sample, sequenced in a study of vaccination and CD4 T cells after COVID-19. The Oncomine TCR Beta short-read assay generated sequence data from the DNA of cultured CD4+ T cells. TCRdb reprocessed the PCR reads with MiXCR, giving one entry per CDR3 protein. The sample carries approximately 20,000 distinct CDR3 sequences, about three quarters recorded once. Antigen specificity for these receptors is unknown. Specified treatment: roughly 11-day PBMC culture with coronavirus spike peptide pools or control peptides (ViraFEST assay). The sequencing used CD4+ T cells from blood, cultured in vitro, collected after SARS-CoV-2 vaccination. The receptors here all came from a human donor who received a COVID-19 vaccine.

The genes are TRBV6-1 and TRBJ2-3, with D hard to call. V lost 4 bases, J lost 5 bases, and 4 bases lay in between. CDR3 length: 11 amino acids. Looked up from germline, CDR1 is MNHNS and CDR2 is SASEGT. CDR3 sequence (DNA): TGTGCCAGCAGTGTGGGAGATACGCAGTATTTT. Translation: CASSVGDTQYF.

The chain employs TRBV14 and TRBJ1-1; maybe TRBD1 (5 bases). V shed 1 base and J shed 1 base, with 7 bases lying between them. Germline lookup yields CDR1 SGHDN and CDR2 FVKESK. The CDR3 covers 14 residues. For the CDR3, the DNA is TGTGCCAGCAGCCAAGTCAGGGAGAACACTGAAGCTTTCTTT. Its protein is CASSQVRENTEAFF.

This chain joins TRBV7-2 and TRBJ1-6; D is ambiguous. The germline CDR1 and CDR2 sequences are SGHTA and FQGNSA. The CDR3 contains 15 residues. V was cut by 1 base and J by 7 bases, with 11 bases left in between. CDR3 DNA sequence: TGTGCCAGCAGCTTAGGGCAGCACGGCAATTCACCCCTCCACTTT. Protein sequence: CASSLGQHGNSPLHF.

The V call is TRBV30, the J call TRBJ1-2, with D possibly TRBD1 on 5 matching bases. Trimming took off 6 bases at V and 1 base at J, with 18 bases between the two ends. In germline, CDR1 is GTSNPN, CDR2 SVGIG (reference sequence). The CDR3 spans 15 residues. DNA of the CDR3: TGTGCCTGCCCGTCTCAGCAAAGGGGTAACTATGGCTACACCTTC. Translated: CACPSQQRGNYGYTF.

V usage is TRBV24-1 and J usage is TRBJ1-2, with D unclear. V was pared by 4 bases and J by 3 bases, with 11 bases between. The CDR3 totals 14 residues. CDR1 and CDR2 from the germline V gene are KGHDR and SFDVKD. The CDR3 spells CATSDPDRYYGYTF. Written as DNA, the CDR3 is TGTGCCACCAGTGACCCGGACCGCTACTATGGCTACACCTTC.

J is TRBJ1-5 and V is TRBV19, with no clear D. Trimming left V 3 bases short and J 3 bases short, with 9 bases between. Germline V gene lookup returns CDR1 LNHDA and CDR2 SQIVND (reference sequence). The CDR3 length is 14 residues. The CDR3 DNA reads TGTGCCAGTAGTATTGTCCCGCTCAATCAGCCCCAGCATTTT. Translating gives CASSIVPLNQPQHF.

The V gene is TRBV20-1, the J gene TRBJ1-1; 7 bases are a match to TRBD1. CDR1 is DFQATT and CDR2 is SNEGSKA in the germline V gene (reference sequence). The CDR3 is 12 residues long. After removal of 5 bases from V and 9 bases from J, the junction contained 9 bases not matched to a gene. CDR3 in amino acids: CSALKGDSQAFF. DNA for the CDR3: TGCAGTGCTTTAAAGGGGGACAGCCAAGCTTTCTTT.

The rearrangement uses TRBV2 and TRBJ2-5; 15 bases align to TRBD2. Per the germline V gene, CDR1 is SNHLY and CDR2 is FYNNEI. V lost 6 bases and J lost 5; bases outside the gene matches: 4. CDR3 size: 15 residues. As DNA, the CDR3 is TGTGCCAGCAGGGGGACTAGCGGGGGGCGGGAGACCCAGTACTTC. Translating gives CASRGTSGGRETQYF.

This clonotype occurred a few times. The chain has TRBV12-3 or TRBV12-4 and TRBJ1-2, with D possibly being TRBD1 (5 bases). Trimming removed 1 base from V and 4 bases from J, with 7 bases in between. This CDR3 has 13 amino acids. The CDR3, as DNA: TGTGCCAGCAGTTTAGGGGGCGGCTATGGCTACACCTTC. Its protein product is CASSLGGGYGYTF.

This clonotype has just one count. The gene calls are TRBV2 and TRBJ1-2, with 11 bases aligning to TRBD1. The V segment lost 7 bases and the J segment 7 bases; nucleotides outside the gene matches: 8. The CDR3 spans 14 residues. The germline gives CDR1 SNHLY, CDR2 FYNNEI. The CDR3 coding sequence is TGTGCCAGCACTACGGACAGGGGGCTTAGTGGCTACACCTTC. As protein: CASTTDRGLSGYTF.

Only one count was recorded for this clonotype. The chain combines TRBV20-1 with TRBJ2-5, with a tentative D call TRBD2 (6 bases). The CDR3 is 14 residues long. CDR1 is DFQATT, CDR2 SNEGSKA, per germline (reference sequence). V was cut by 0 bases and J by 5 bases, with 13 bases left in between. As DNA, the CDR3 is TGCAGTGCTAGAGATACGGGGGTTGGGGAGACCCAGTACTTC. Translated: CSARDTGVGETQYF.

The chain recombines TRBV2 with TRBJ2-3; 7 bases are shared with TRBD2. J lost 4 bases, V lost 6 bases, and 7 bases had no gene match. The CDR3 is 14 amino acids. Germline-derived CDR1 and CDR2 are SNHLY and FYNNEI. The chain's CDR3 is CASRRRAGPDTQYF. The CDR3 DNA sequence: TGTGCCAGCAGAAGACGAGCGGGGCCAGATACGCAGTATTTT.

The rearrangement joins TRBV7-6 to TRBJ1-6; 9 bases agree with TRBD1. CDR1 is SGHVS and CDR2 is FNYEAQ in the germline V gene. Trimming removed 5 bases from V and 7 bases from J; junction bases left unmatched: 3. The CDR3 is 14 amino acids. CDR3 bases: TGTGCCAGCAGCCTGGGGACAGGGAATTCACCCCTCCACTTT. Protein: CASSLGTGNSPLHF.

CDR3 residues: CSARDPQIENQPQHF. CDR3 bases: TGCAGTGCTAGAGATCCACAGATAGAAAATCAGCCCCAGCATTTT. The chain recombines TRBV20-1 with TRBJ1-5; D not certain. This CDR3 comprises 15 residues. The V end lost 0 bases, the J end lost 4 bases, and 13 bases lay between the germline ends. Germline assignment: CDR1 DFQATT and CDR2 SNEGSKA (reference sequence).

This clonotype is medium-sized in the sample. The chain couples TRBV5-5 to TRBJ1-4; the D is unclear. Germline CDR1 and CDR2: SGHKS and YYEKEE (reference sequence). V lost 0 bases, J lost 5 bases, and 8 bases lay in between. CDR3 size: 14 residues. In nucleotides, the CDR3 is TGTGCCAGCAGCTTGGGGGGTAGAAATGAAAAACTGTTTTTT. This encodes CASSLGGRNEKLFF.

This sequence joins TRBV10-1 and TRBJ2-5, with 11 bases lining up with TRBD2. The CDR3 totals 16 residues. The ends lost 0 bases at V and 7 bases at J; junction bases unmatched: 7. Germline V gene data show CDR1 as WNHNN and CDR2 as SYGVQD (reference sequence). In DNA, the CDR3 is TGCGCCAGCAGTGAGTCGCGACTAGCGGGGATAGGGACCCAGTACTTC. It is translated as CASSESRLAGIGTQYF.

J is TRBJ1-3 and V is TRBV20-1; D possibly corresponds to TRBD1 (6 bases). The CDR3 length is 14 residues. Germline loops: CDR1 DFQATT, CDR2 SNEGSKA (reference sequence). The germline V and J ends were trimmed by 5 bases and 8 bases, with 19 bases remaining between them. The CDR3 nucleotides read TGCAGTGCTCGCGACGGGACAAGGATCGACACCATATATTTT. Its translation: CSARDGTRIDTIYF.

The rearrangement joins TRBV27 to TRBJ2-5, with 12 nucleotides matching TRBD2. Trimming at V came to 4 bases and at J to 4 bases, leaving 25 bases not matched to a gene. Germline CDR1 is MNHEY and CDR2 is SMNVEV (reference sequence). The CDR3 covers 22 residues. The CDR3 region is CASSSRASGGDYLSGARETQYF. The CDR3 bases are TGTGCCAGCAGTTCTAGGGCTAGCGGGGGGGATTATCTATCTGGGGCCCGAGAGACCCAGTACTTC.

The chain is built from TRBV2 and TRBJ1-3; TRBD1 matches at 10 bases. The CDR3 totals 18 residues. The V and J ends lost 6 bases and 4 bases, in that order; junction bases with no gene match: 15. Germline V CDR1 and CDR2: SNHLY, FYNNEI. CDR3 residues: CASSERGTGEMRGNTIYF. CDR3 DNA sequence: TGTGCCAGCAGCGAGAGGGGGACAGGGGAGATGAGAGGAAACACCATATATTTT.

The V gene is TRBV6-1, the J gene TRBJ1-1, with D hard to call. The CDR3 length is 15 residues. Germline assignment: CDR1 MNHNS and CDR2 SASEGT. The V end was cut by 2 bases, the J end by 0 bases, with 10 bases between. CDR3 DNA sequence: TGTGCCAGCAGTGAACGCCAGAGAATGAACACTGAAGCTTTCTTT. Encoded protein: CASSERQRMNTEAFF.

This clonotype was observed a single time. The rearrangement joins TRBV7-8 to TRBJ1-2, with TRBD1 matching 10 bases. Trimming removed 5 bases from V and 6 bases from J; junction bases left unmatched: 9. The CDR3 runs 15 residues. From germline, CDR1 is SGHVS and CDR2 FQNEAQ. The CDR3 DNA follows: TGTGCCAGCAGCCCCCCTAGGACAGGGGGAGATGGCTACACCTTC. Encoded protein: CASSPPRTGGDGYTF.

J is TRBJ1-4 and V is TRBV19; TRBD1 is a possible D gene (5 bases). Germline V gene data show CDR1 as LNHDA and CDR2 as SQIVND (reference sequence). CDR3 length: 13 amino acids. Trimming cost V 5 bases and J 8 bases, with 12 bases left between them. CDR3 bases: TGTGCCAGTAGTTTAGGGGTTCGGGAAAAACTGTTTTTT. Protein sequence: CASSLGVREKLFF.

J is TRBJ2-7 and V is TRBV27; D is unresolved. Germline values: CDR1 MNHEY, CDR2 SMNVEV (reference sequence). CDR3 length equals 12 residues. V was pared by 6 bases and J by 4 bases, with 10 bases between. The chain's CDR3 is CASSPQPYEQYF. The CDR3 nucleotides read TGTGCCAGCAGCCCCCAGCCATACGAGCAGTACTTC.

The rearrangement joins TRBV30 to TRBJ1-2; D remains ambiguous. This CDR3 comprises 13 residues. Germline CDR1 GTSNPN, CDR2 SVGIG (reference sequence). Trimming stripped 0 bases from V and 5 bases from J, with 10 bases between. This CDR3 reads CAWSVVQLYGYTF. The CDR3 nucleotides are TGTGCCTGGAGTGTAGTCCAACTATATGGCTACACCTTC.

V gene TRBV12-3 or TRBV12-4 combines with J gene TRBJ1-5, with 11 bases fitting TRBD1. The CDR3 spans 21 residues. With 1 base clipped from V and 7 bases from J, the junction kept 21 bases outside the gene matches. In DNA, the CDR3 is TGTGCCAGCAGTTTAGTCCTCCGGGCCGGGACAGGGGGTACTATTAAGCAGCCCCAGCATTTT. Encoded protein: CASSLVLRAGTGGTIKQPQHF.

V usage is TRBV2 and J usage is TRBJ2-7; D is uncertain. Deletions cut 2 bases from V and 10 bases from J, with 6 bases between. Germline values: CDR1 SNHLY, CDR2 FYNNEI. The CDR3 is 10 amino acids. Here the CDR3 reads CASSERDQYF. CDR3 sequence (DNA): TGTGCCAGCAGTGAAAGGGATCAGTACTTC.